The 18 T cell receptor beta chains in this list originate from one sample, sequenced in a study of blood T cell repertoires in COVID-19. Profiled with immunoSEQ multiplex PCR; TCRdb holds only in-frame clones, not every one. The sample lists about 83,000 clones, approximately 85% occurring once. The sequenced sample was peripheral blood. These receptors all come from a man aged 50 to 59 with active COVID-19.

The CDR3 spells CASSAGDTDDYGYTF. In nucleotides, the CDR3 is TGTGCCAGCAGCGCGGGGGATACCGACGACTATGGCTACACCTTC. This chain connects TRBV9 to TRBJ1-2; a possible D gene is TRBD1 (5 bases). CDR1 and CDR2 (germline): SGDLS, YYNGEE. The CDR3 totals 15 residues. V was pared by 3 bases and J by 3 bases, with 15 bases between.

V and J are TRBV6-5 and TRBJ2-7, with 7 bases that match TRBD1. The V and J ends lost 5 bases and 3 bases, in that order; junction bases with no gene match: 7. The CDR3 has 14 amino acids. Germline loops: CDR1 MNHEY, CDR2 SVGAGI. DNA of the CDR3: TGTGCCAGCAGTCGGACAGGAGGTTACTACGAGCAGTACTTC. Its protein product is CASSRTGGYYEQYF.

This clone was detected only a few times. The rearrangement links TRBV10-3 to TRBJ2-7; TRBD2 aligns across 9 bases. The CDR3 extends over 15 amino acids. The germline gives CDR1 ENHRY, CDR2 SYGVKD. V lost 3 bases to trimming and J lost 7 bases; unmatched junction nucleotides: 10. CDR3 residues: CAISEVSGGRGEQYF. The CDR3 DNA reads as TGTGCCATCAGTGAAGTATCTGGCGGGAGGGGTGAGCAGTACTTC.

This chain joins TRBV20-1 and TRBJ2-7; D ambiguous. The CDR3 is made up of 11 amino acids. Trimming pared 0 bases from V and 2 bases from J, leaving 2 bases between. From germline, CDR1 is DFQATT and CDR2 SNEGSKA (reference sequence). The CDR3: CSARDTYEQYF. DNA for the CDR3: TGCAGTGCTAGAGACACCTACGAGCAGTACTTC.

The chain joins TRBV28 to TRBJ1-1; D possibly corresponds to TRBD1 (5 bases). The germline V and J ends were trimmed by 5 bases and 4 bases, with 11 bases remaining between them. CDR1 is MDHEN and CDR2 is SYDVKM in the germline V gene. CDR3 length equals 13 residues. CDR3 sequence (DNA): TGTGCCAGCAGTACAGGCTCGCGCACTGAAGCTTTCTTT. Amino acid sequence: CASSTGSRTEAFF.

V gene TRBV6-4 combines with J gene TRBJ1-5; D remains unclear. The CDR3 is made up of 13 amino acids. Germline V lookup: CDR1 MRHNA, CDR2 SNTAGT. V was pared by 7 bases and J by 6 bases, with 13 bases between. Here the CDR3 reads CASMEGSGQPQHF. CDR3 nucleotide sequence: TGTGCCAGCATGGAAGGCTCGGGTCAGCCCCAGCATTTT.

CDR3: CASSGKVDSPYNEQFF. In DNA form, the CDR3 reads TGCGCCAGCAGCGGGAAGGTGGACAGCCCTTACAATGAGCAGTTCTTC. The chain joins TRBV5-1 to TRBJ2-1; D might be TRBD1 (6 bases). This CDR3 is built from 16 residues. The germline V gene encodes CDR1 SGHRS and CDR2 YFSETQ. The V end lost 4 bases, the J end lost 4 bases, and 18 bases lay between the germline ends.

The DNA for the CDR3 is TGTGCCTGGTGCCGAGTACCCACGAACGAGCAGTACTTC. This gives the protein CAWCRVPTNEQYF. The chain uses TRBV30 and TRBJ2-7; D is undetermined. This CDR3 contains 13 residues. Trimming left V 5 bases short and J 5 bases short, with 16 bases between. The germline CDR1 and CDR2 sequences are GTSNPN and SVGIG (reference sequence).

This chain links TRBV7-2 with TRBJ1-2, with D possibly being TRBD1 (5 bases). Germline lookup yields CDR1 SGHTA and CDR2 FQGNSA. This CDR3 comprises 13 residues. V lost 4 bases, J lost 8 bases, and 14 bases lay in between. The CDR3 spells CASSSPGGLGYTF. The CDR3 DNA reads as TGTGCCAGCAGCTCTCCCGGGGGTCTCGGCTACACCTTC.

V is TRBV7-2 and J is TRBJ2-5; TRBD2 matches 9 bases. Germline CDR1 SGHTA, CDR2 FQGNSA. J lost 5 bases, V lost 2 bases, and 6 bases had no gene match. This CDR3 has 15 amino acids. This chain's CDR3 is CASSLQRGAGETQYF. CDR3 DNA: TGTGCCAGCAGCTTACAGCGGGGGGCCGGGGAGACCCAGTACTTC. The variable domain in full, completed from reference TRBV7-2 and TRBJ2-5, reads GAGVSQSPSNKVTEKGKDVELRCDPISGHTALYWYRQSLGQGLEFLIYFQGNSAPDKSGLPSDRFSAERTGGSVSTLTIQRTQQEDSAVYLCASSLQRGAGETQYFGPGTRLLVL.

The rearrangement uses TRBV4-3 and TRBJ2-5, with 10 bases that match TRBD1. CDR3 size: 19 residues. J was trimmed by 1 base and V by 0 bases; bases with no gene match: 11. Germline CDR1 is LGHNA and CDR2 is YSLEER. CDR3 loop: CASSQDPIQDRGSQETQYF. The CDR3 DNA reads TGCGCCAGCAGCCAAGATCCCATCCAGGACAGGGGGTCCCAAGAGACCCAGTACTTC.

CDR3 region: CASSPPGSRTEAFF. In DNA, the CDR3 is TGTGCCAGCTCACCCCCAGGGTCCCGCACTGAAGCTTTCTTT. The chain uses TRBV18 and TRBJ1-1; perhaps TRBD1 as D (5 bases). Germline V gene data show CDR1 as KGHSH and CDR2 as LQKENI. This CDR3 spans 14 amino acids. The V and J ends lost 3 bases and 4 bases respectively, with 12 bases between them.

CDR3 loop: CASRKQTGGNTEAFF. As DNA, the CDR3 is TGTGCCAGCAGGAAGCAGACGGGGGGGAACACTGAAGCTTTCTTT. This chain connects TRBV2 to TRBJ1-1; D is perhaps TRBD1 (5 bases). Germline V CDR1 and CDR2: SNHLY, FYNNEI. This CDR3 has 15 amino acids. V gave up 6 bases and J gave up 1 base, with 15 bases separating them.

A few counts support this clone. This chain connects TRBV28 to TRBJ1-2; D is unclear. Trimming removed 4 bases from V and 0 bases from J, with 21 bases in between. The CDR3 length is 18 residues. Germline lookup yields CDR1 MDHEN and CDR2 SYDVKM. This CDR3 reads CASSSPSGENYPNYGYTF. CDR3 DNA sequence: TGTGCCAGCAGTTCCCCTTCGGGAGAGAATTACCCTAACTATGGCTACACCTTC.

The rearrangement links TRBV20-1 to TRBJ2-5; 8 nucleotides agree with TRBD2. V shed 5 bases, J shed 4 bases, and the junction held 3 bases outside the gene matches. This CDR3 has 12 amino acids. CDR1 DFQATT and CDR2 SNEGSKA come from the germline V gene (reference sequence). The CDR3 loop reads CSARGLAETQYF. Written as DNA, the CDR3 is TGCAGTGCTCGTGGACTAGCAGAGACCCAGTACTTC.

The chain couples TRBV28 to TRBJ1-4; D uncertain. The CDR3 has 14 residues. The V gene lost 6 bases and the J gene lost 4 bases, with 12 bases spanning the gap. Germline V gene data show CDR1 as MDHEN and CDR2 as SYDVKM. CDR3 nucleotide sequence: TGTGCCAGCAGCCCCGGGAACCTTAATGAAAAACTGTTTTTT. Protein: CASSPGNLNEKLFF. Variable domain in full (rest from reference TRBV28 and TRBJ1-4): DVKVTQSSRYLVKRTGEKVFLECVQDMDHENMFWYRQDPGLGLRLIYFSYDVKMKEKGDIPEGYSVSREKKERFSLILESASTNQTSMYLCASSPGNLNEKLFFGSGTQLSVL.

This rearrangement joins TRBV27 to TRBJ2-7; unclear D gene. Looked up from germline, CDR1 is MNHEY and CDR2 is SMNVEV (reference sequence). The CDR3 length is 14 residues. V was clipped by 8 bases and J by 7 bases, with 21 bases between them. The CDR3 is CASVGVPTSREQYF. The CDR3 coding sequence is TGTGCCAGCGTAGGTGTACCGACTTCTCGGGAGCAGTACTTC.

V usage is TRBV28 and J usage is TRBJ2-5; 9 bases align to TRBD1. Germline assignment: CDR1 MDHEN and CDR2 SYDVKM. The CDR3 is 15 amino acids. V was pared by 7 bases and J by 3 bases, with 9 bases of the junction left unmatched. The CDR3 protein is CASTRGGTGKETQYF. In DNA, the CDR3 is TGTGCCAGCACCCGGGGAGGGACAGGGAAAGAGACCCAGTACTTC.